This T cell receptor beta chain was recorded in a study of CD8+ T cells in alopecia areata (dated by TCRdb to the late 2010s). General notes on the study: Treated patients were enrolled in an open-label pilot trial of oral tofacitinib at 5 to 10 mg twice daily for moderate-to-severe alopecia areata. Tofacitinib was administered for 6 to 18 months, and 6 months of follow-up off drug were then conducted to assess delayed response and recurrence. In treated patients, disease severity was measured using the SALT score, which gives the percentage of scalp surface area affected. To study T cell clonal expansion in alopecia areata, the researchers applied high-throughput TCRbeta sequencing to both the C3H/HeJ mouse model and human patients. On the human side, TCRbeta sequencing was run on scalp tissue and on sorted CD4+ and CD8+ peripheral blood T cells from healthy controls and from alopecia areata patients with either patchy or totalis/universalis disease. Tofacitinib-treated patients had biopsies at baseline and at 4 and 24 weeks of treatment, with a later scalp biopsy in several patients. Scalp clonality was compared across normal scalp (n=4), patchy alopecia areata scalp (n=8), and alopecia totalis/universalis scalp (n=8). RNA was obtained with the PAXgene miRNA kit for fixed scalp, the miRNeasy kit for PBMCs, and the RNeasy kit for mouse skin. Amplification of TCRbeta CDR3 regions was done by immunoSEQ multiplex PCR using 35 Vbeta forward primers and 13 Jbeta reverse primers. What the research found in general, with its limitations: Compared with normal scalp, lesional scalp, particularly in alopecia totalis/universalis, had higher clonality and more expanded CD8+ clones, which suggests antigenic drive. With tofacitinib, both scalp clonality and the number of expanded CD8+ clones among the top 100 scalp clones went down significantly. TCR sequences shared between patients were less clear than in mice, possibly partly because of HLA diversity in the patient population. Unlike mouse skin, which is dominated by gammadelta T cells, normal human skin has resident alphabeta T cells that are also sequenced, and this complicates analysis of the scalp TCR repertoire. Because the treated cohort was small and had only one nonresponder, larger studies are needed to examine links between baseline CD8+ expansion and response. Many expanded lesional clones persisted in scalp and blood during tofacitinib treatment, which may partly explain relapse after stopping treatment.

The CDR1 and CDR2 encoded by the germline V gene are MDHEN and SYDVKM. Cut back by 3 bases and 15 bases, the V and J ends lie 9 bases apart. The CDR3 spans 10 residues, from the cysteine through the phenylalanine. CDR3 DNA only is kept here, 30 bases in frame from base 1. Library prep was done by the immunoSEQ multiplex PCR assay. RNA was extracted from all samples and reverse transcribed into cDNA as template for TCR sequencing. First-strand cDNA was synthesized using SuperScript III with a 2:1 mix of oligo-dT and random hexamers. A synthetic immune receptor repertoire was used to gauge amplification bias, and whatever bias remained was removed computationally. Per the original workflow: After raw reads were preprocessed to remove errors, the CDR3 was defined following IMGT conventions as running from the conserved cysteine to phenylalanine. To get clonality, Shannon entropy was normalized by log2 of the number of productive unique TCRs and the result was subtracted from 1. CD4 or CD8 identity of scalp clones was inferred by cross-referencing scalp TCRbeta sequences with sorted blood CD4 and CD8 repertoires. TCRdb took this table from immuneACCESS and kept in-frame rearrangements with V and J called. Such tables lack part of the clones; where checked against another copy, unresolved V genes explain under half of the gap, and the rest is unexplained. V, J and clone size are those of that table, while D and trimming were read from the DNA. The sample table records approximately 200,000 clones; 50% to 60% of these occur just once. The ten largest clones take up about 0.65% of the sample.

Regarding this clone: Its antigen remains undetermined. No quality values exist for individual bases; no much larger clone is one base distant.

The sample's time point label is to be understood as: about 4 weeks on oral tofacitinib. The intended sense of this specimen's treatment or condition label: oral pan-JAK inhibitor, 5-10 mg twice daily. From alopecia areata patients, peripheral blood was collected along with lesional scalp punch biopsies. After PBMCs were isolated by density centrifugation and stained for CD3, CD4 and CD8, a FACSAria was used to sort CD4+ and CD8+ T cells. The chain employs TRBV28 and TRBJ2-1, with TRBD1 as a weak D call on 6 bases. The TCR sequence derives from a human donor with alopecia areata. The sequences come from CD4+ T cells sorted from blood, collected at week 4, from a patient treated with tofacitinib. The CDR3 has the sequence CASSFNRVFF. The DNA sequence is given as TGTGCCAGCAGTTTTAACAGGGTGTTCTTC.